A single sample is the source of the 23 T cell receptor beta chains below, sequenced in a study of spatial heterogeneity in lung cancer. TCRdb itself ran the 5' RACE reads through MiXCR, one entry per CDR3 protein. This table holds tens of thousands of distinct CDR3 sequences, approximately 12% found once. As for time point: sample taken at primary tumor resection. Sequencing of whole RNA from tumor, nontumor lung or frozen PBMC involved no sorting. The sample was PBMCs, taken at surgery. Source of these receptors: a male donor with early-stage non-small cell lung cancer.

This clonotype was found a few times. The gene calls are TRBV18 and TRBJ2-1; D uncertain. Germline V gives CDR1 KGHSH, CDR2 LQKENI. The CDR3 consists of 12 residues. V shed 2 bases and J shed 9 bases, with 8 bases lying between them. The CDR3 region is CASSPVVTEQFF. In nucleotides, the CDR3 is TGTGCCAGCTCACCAGTAGTGACTGAGCAGTTCTTC.

The CDR3 DNA is TGTGCCAGCAGTCCACAAGGGGCCGGGGAGCTGTTTTTT. Residues: CASSPQGAGELFF. This chain links TRBV12-3 or TRBV12-4 with TRBJ2-2; TRBD1 might be the D (5 bases). V shed 5 bases and J shed 6 bases, with 10 bases lying between them. This CDR3 is built from 13 residues.

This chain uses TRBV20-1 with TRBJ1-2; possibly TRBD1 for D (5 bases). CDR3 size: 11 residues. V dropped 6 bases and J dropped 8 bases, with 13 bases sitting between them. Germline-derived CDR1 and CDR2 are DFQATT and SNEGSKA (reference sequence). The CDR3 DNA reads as TGCAGTGCAACCGGGACCCGCGGCTACACCTTC. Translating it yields CSATGTRGYTF.

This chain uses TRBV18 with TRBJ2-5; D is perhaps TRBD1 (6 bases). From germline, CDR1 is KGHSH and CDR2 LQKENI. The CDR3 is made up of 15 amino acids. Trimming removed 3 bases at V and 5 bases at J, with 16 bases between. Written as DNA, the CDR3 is TGTGCCAGCTCACCCGGACAGAACTGGGGGGAGACCCAGTACTTC. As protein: CASSPGQNWGETQYF. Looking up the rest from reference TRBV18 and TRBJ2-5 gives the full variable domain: NAGVMQNPRHLVRRRGQEARLRCSPMKGHSHVYWYRQLPEEGLKFMVYLQKENIIDESGMPKERFSAEFPKEGPSILRIQQVVRGDSAAYFCASSPGQNWGETQYFGPGTRLLVL.

The CDR3 protein is CASSLVTGPTDTQYF. In DNA form, the CDR3 reads TGTGCCAGCAGCTTAGTAACAGGGCCCACAGATACGCAGTATTTT. The chain combines TRBV7-2 with TRBJ2-3, with D perhaps TRBD1 (6 bases). The CDR3 spans 15 residues. Germline V CDR1 and CDR2: SGHTA, FQGNSA. The germline V and J ends were trimmed by 1 base and 2 bases, with 10 bases remaining between them.

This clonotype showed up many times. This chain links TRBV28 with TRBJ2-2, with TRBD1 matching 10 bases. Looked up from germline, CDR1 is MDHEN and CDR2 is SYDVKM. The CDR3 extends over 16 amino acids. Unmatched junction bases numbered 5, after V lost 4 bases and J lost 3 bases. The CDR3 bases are TGTGCCAGCAGTTCCCTAGGACAGGGGGACACCGGGGAGCTGTTTTTT. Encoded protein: CASSSLGQGDTGELFF.

CDR3 nucleotides: TGTGCCAGCAGCGCACAGGGTTGGGGCAATCAGCCCCAGCATTTT. This translates into CASSAQGWGNQPQHF. The V and J genes are TRBV7-6 and TRBJ1-5; D may be TRBD1 (6 bases). Germline CDR1 and CDR2: SGHVS and FNYEAQ. V gave up 5 bases and J gave up 2 bases, with 13 bases separating them. The CDR3 spans 15 residues. Supplemented by reference TRBV7-6 and TRBJ1-5, the full variable domain reads GAGVSQSPRYKVTKRGQDVALRCDPISGHVSLYWYRQALGQGPEFLTYFNYEAQQDKSGLPNDRFSAERPEGSISTLTIQRTEQRDSAMYRCASSAQGWGNQPQHFGDGTRLSIL.

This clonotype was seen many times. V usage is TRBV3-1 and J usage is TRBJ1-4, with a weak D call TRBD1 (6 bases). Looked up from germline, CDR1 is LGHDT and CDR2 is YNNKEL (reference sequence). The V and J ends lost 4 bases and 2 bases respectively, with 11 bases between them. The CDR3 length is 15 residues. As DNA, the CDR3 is TGTGCCAGCAGCCCGTACAGGGATACTAATGAAAAACTGTTTTTT. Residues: CASSPYRDTNEKLFF.

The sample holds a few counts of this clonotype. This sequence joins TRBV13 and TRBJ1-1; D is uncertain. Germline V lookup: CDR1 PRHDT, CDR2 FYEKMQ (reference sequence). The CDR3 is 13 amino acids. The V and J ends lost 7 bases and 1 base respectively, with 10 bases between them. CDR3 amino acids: CASTRGENTEAFF. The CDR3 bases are TGTGCCAGCACTAGAGGAGAGAACACTGAAGCTTTCTTT.

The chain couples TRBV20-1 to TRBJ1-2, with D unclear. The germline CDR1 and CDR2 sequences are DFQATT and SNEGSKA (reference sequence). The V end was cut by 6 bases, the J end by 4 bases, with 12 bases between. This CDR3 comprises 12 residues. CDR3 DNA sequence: TGCAGTGCCACTGCGGGTTCCTATGGCTACACCTTC. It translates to CSATAGSYGYTF.

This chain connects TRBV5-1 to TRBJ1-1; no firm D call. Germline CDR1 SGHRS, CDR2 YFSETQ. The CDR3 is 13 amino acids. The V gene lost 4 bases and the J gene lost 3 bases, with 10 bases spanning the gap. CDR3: CASSGRTDTEAFF. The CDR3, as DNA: TGCGCCAGCAGCGGGAGGACCGACACTGAAGCTTTCTTT.

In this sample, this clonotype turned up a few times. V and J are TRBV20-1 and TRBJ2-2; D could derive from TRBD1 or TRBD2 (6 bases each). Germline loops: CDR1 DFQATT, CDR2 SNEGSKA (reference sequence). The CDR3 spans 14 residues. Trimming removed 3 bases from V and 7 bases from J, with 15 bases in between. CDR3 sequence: CSASFGGAGGELFF. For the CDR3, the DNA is TGCAGTGCTAGTTTCGGGGGCGCGGGCGGGGAGCTGTTTTTT.

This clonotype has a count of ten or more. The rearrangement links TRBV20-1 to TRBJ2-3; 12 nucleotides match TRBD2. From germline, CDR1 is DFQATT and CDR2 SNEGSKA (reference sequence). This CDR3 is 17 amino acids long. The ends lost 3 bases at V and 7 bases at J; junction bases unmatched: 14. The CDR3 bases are TGCAGTGCTAGGGGGGCCCGACTAGCGGGAGTTTATAATACGCAGTATTTT. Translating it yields CSARGARLAGVYNTQYF.

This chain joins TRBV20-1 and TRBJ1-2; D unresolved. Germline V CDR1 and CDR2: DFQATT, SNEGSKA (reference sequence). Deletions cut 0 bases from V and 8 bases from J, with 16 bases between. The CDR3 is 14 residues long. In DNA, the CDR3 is TGCAGTGCTAGAGATCCCGACCGGCTCAGGGGCTACACCTTC. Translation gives CSARDPDRLRGYTF.

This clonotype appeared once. This CDR3 is CASSEDFYGYTF. As DNA, the CDR3 is TGTGCCAGCAGCGAGGACTTCTATGGCTACACCTTC. This chain joins TRBV9 and TRBJ1-2; D remains ambiguous. There are 12 residues in the CDR3. Germline V gene data show CDR1 as SGDLS and CDR2 as YYNGEE. V shed 3 bases and J shed 4 bases, with 7 bases lying between them.

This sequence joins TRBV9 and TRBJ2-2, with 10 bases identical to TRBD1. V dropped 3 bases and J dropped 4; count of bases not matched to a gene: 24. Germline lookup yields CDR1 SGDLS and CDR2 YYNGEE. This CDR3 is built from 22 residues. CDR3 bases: TGTGCCAGCAGCGGAGACCCCCACTCGTTACGACCGGGACAGGGGCGCACCGGGGAGCTGTTTTTT. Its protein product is CASSGDPHSLRPGQGRTGELFF.

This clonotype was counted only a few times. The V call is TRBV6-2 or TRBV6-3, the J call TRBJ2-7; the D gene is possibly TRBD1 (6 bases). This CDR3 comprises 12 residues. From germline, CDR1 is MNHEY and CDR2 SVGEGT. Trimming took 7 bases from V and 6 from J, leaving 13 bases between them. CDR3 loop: CASKGQTTEQYF. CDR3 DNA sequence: TGTGCCAGCAAGGGACAAACGACCGAGCAGTACTTC.

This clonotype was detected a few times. The CDR3, as DNA: TGTGCCAGCAGTGGGGACTCATACAATGAGCAGTTCTTC. Protein sequence: CASSGDSYNEQFF. This chain connects TRBV2 to TRBJ2-1; D is perhaps TRBD2 (6 bases). The germline CDR1 and CDR2 sequences are SNHLY and FYNNEI. The V end lost 4 bases, the J end lost 4 bases, and 8 bases lay between the germline ends. The CDR3 contains 13 residues. The complete variable domain, with remaining parts taken from reference TRBV2 and TRBJ2-1, reads EPEVTQTPSHQVTQMGQEVILRCVPISNHLYFYWYRQILGQKVEFLVSFYNNEISEKSEIFDDQFSVERPDGSNFTLKIRSTKLEDSAMYFCASSGDSYNEQFFGPGTRLTVL.

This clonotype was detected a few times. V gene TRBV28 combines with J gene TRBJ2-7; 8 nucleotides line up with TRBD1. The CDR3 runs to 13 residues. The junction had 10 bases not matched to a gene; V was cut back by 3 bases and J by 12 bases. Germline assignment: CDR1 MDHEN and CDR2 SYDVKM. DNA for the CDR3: TGTGCCAGCAGTTTTGTTGGACAGGGTGTTGGGTACTTC. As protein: CASSFVGQGVGYF.

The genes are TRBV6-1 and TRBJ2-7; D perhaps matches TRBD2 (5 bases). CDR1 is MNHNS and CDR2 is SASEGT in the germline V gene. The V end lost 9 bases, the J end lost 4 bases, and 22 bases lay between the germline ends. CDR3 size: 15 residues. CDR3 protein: CASSETPSGVYEQYF. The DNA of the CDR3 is TGTGCCAGTTCCGAAACCCCCAGCGGAGTATACGAGCAGTACTTC.

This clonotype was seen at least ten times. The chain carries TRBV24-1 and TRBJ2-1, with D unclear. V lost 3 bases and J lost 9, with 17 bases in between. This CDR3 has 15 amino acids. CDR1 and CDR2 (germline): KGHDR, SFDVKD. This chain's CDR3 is CATSDLRPGSTEQFF. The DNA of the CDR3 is TGTGCCACCAGTGATCTCCGGCCTGGAAGCACTGAGCAGTTCTTC.

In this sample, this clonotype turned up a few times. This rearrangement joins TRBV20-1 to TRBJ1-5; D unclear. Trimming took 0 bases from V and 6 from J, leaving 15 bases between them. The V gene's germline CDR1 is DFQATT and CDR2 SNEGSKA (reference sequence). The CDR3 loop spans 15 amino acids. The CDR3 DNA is TGCAGTGCTAGAGATGTTGGAGGGATATCTCAGCCCCAGCATTTT. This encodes CSARDVGGISQPQHF.

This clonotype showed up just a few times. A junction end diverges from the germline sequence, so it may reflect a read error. CDR3 sequence reads: CASSNSLRGTEAFF. In nucleotides, the CDR3 is TGTGCCAGCAGTAACTCCCTAAGGGGCACTGAAGCTTTCTTT. The chain employs TRBV6-5 and TRBJ1-1; TRBD1 is a possible D gene (5 bases). Germline CDR1 is MNHEY and CDR2 is SVGAGI. This CDR3 region has 14 residues.